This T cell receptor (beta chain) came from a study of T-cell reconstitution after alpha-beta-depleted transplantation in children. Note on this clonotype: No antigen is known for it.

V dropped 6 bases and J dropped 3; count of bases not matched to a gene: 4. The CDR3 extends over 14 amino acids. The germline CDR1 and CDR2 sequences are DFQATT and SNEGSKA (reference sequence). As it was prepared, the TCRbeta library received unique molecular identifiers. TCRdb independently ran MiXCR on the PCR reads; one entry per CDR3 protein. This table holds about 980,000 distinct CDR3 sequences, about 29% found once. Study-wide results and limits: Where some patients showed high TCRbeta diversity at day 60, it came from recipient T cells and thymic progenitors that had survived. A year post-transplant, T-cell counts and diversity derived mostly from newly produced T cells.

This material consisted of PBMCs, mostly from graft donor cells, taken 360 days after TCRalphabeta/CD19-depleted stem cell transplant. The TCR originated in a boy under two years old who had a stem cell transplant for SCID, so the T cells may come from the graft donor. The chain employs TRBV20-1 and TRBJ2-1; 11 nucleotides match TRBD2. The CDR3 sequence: CSAYGTSGYNEQFF. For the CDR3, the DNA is TGCAGTGCATACGGGACTAGCGGCTACAATGAGCAGTTCTTC.